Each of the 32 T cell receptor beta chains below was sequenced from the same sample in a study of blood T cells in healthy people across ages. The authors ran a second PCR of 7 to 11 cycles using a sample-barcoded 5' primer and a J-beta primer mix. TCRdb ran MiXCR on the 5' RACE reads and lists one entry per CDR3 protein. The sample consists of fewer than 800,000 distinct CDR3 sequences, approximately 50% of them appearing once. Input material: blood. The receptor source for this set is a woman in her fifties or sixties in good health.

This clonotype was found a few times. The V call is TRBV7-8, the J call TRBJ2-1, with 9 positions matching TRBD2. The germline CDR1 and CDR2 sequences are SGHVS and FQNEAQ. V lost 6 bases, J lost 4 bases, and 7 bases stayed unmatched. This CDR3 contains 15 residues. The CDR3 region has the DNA TGTGCCAGCAGGCTAGCGGGAAGCGCTTACAATGAGCAGTTCTTC. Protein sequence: CASRLAGSAYNEQFF.

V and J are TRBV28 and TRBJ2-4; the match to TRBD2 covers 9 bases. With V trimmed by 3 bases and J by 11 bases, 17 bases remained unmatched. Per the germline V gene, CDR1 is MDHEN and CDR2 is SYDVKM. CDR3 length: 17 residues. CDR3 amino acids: CASSLGYREGSGGVQYF. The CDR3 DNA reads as TGTGCCAGCAGTTTGGGGTACAGGGAGGGTAGCGGGGGTGTTCAGTACTTC. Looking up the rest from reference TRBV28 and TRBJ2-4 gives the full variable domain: DVKVTQSSRYLVKRTGEKVFLECVQDMDHENMFWYRQDPGLGLRLIYFSYDVKMKEKGDIPEGYSVSREKKERFSLILESASTNQTSMYLCASSLGYREGSGGVQYFGAGTRLSVL.

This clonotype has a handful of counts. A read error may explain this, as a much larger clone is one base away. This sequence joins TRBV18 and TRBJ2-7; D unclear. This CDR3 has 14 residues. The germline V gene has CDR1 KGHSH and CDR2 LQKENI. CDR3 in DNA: TGTACCAGCTCACGCGCGTCAGGAACCTACGAGCAGTACTTC. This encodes CTSSRASGTYEQYF.

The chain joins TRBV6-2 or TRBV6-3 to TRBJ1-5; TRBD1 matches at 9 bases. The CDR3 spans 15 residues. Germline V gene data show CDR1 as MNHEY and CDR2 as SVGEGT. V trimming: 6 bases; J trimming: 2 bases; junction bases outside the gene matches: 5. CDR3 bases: TGTGCCAGCAGGCCGGGACAGGGAGGCAATCAGCCCCAGCATTTT. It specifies CASRPGQGGNQPQHF.

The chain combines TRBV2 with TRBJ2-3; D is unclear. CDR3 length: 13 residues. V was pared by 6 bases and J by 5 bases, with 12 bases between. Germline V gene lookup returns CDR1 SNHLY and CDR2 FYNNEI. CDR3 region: CASSLTAGDTQYF. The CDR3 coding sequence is TGTGCCAGCAGCTTAACCGCTGGAGATACGCAGTATTTT.

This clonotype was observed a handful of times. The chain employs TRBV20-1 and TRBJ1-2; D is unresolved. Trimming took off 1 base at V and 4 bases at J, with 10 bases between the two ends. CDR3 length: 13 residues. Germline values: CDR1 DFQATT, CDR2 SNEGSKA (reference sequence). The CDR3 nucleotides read TGCAGTGCTAGAGCCGTCCTGACCTATGGCTACACCTTC. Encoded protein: CSARAVLTYGYTF.

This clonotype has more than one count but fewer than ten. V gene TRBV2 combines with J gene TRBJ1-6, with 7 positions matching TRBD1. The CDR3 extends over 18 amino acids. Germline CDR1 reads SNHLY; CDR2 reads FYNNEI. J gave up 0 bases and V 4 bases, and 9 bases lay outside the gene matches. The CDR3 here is CASSAFPRDSSYNSPLHF. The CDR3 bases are TGTGCCAGCAGTGCATTCCCCCGGGACAGCTCCTATAATTCACCCCTCCACTTT.

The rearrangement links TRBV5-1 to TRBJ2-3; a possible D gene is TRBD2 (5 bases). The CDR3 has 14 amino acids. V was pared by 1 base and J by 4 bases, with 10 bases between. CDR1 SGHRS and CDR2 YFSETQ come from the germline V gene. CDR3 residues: CASSLTQLADTQYF. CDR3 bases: TGCGCCAGCAGCTTGACCCAACTAGCAGATACGCAGTATTTT.

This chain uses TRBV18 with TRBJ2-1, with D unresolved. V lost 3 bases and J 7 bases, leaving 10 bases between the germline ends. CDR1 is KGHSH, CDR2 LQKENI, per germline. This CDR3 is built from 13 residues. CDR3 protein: CASSPPSKNEQFF. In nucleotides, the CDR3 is TGTGCCAGCTCACCTCCCTCTAAGAATGAGCAGTTCTTC. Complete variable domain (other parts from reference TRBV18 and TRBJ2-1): NAGVMQNPRHLVRRRGQEARLRCSPMKGHSHVYWYRQLPEEGLKFMVYLQKENIIDESGMPKERFSAEFPKEGPSILRIQQVVRGDSAAYFCASSPPSKNEQFFGPGTRLTVL.

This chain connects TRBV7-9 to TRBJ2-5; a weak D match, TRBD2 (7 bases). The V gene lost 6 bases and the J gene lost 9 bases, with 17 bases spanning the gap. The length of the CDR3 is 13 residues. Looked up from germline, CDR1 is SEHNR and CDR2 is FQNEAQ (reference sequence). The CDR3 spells CASRFAQGGAQYF. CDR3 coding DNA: TGTGCCAGCAGATTCGCACAGGGAGGGGCCCAGTACTTC.

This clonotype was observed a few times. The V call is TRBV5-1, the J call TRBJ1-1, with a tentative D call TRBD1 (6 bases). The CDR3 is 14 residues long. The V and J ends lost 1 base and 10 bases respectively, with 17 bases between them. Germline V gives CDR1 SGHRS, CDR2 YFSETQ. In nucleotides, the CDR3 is TGCGCCAGCAGCTTGCCGATCCCAGGGGCCCCAGCTTTCTTT. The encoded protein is CASSLPIPGAPAFF.

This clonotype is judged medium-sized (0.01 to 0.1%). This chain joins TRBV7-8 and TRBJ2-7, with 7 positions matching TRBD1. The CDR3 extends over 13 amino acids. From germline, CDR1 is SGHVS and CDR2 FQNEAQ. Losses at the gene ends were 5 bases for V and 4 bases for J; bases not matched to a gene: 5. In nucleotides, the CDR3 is TGTGCCAGCAGCGTAGGACAGGCTTACGAGCAGTACTTC. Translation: CASSVGQAYEQYF.

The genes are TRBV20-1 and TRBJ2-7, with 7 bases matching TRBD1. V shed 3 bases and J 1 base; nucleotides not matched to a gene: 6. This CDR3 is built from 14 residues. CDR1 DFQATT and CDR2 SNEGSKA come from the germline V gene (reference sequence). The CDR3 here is CSARPGTASYEQYF. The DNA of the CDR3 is TGCAGTGCTAGGCCCGGGACAGCTTCCTACGAGCAGTACTTC.

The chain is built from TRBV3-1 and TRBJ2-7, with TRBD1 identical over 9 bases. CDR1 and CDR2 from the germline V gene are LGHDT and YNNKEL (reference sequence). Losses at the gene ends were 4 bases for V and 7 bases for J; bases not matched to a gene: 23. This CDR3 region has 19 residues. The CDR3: CASSRTGGGGSPLLREQYF. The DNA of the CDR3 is TGTGCCAGCAGCCGCACAGGGGGCGGCGGCTCCCCTCTCCTACGGGAGCAGTACTTC.

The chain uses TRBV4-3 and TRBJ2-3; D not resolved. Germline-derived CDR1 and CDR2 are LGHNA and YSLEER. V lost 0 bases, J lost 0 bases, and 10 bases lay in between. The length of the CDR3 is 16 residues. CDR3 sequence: CASSQDLFLSTDTQYF. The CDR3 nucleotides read TGCGCCAGCAGCCAAGATCTATTCCTGAGCACAGATACGCAGTATTTT.

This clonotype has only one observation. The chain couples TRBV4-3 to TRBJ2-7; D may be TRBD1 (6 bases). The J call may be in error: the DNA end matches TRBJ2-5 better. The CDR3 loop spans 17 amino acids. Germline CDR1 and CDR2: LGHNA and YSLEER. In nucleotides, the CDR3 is TGCGCCAGCAGCCAAGGGGGGCTACTAGACCTCGGGGAGACCCAGTACTTC. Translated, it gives CASSQGGLLDLGETQYF.

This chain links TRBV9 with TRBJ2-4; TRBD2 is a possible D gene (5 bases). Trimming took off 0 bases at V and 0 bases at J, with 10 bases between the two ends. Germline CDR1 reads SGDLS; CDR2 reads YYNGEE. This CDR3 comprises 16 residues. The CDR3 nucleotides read TGTGCCAGCAGCGTAGAGGCGGGCGTAGCCAAAAACATTCAGTACTTC. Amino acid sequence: CASSVEAGVAKNIQYF. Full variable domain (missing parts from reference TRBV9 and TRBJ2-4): DSGVTQTPKHLITATGQRVTLRCSPRSGDLSVYWYQQSLDQGLQFLIQYYNGEERAKGNILERFSAQQFPDLHSELNLSSLELGDSALYFCASSVEAGVAKNIQYFGAGTRLSVL.

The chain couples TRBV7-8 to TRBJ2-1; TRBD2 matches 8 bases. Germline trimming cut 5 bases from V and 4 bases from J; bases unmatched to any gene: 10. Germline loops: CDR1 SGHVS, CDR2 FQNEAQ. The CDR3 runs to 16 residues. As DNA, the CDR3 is TGTGCCAGCAGCCGTTTAGCGGGAACGGAATACAATGAGCAGTTCTTC. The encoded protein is CASSRLAGTEYNEQFF.

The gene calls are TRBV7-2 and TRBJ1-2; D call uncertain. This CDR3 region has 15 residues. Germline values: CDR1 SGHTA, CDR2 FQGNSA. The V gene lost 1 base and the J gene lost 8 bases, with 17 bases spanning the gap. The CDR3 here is CASSLDFASLDGYTF. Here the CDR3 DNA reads TGTGCCAGCAGCTTAGACTTTGCCTCTTTAGACGGCTACACCTTC.

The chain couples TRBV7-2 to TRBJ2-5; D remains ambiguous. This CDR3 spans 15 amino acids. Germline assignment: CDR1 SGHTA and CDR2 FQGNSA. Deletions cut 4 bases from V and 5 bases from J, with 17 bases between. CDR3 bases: TGTGCCAGCAGCTCCAGCACCGGGTCCTGGGAGACCCAGTACTTC. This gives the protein CASSSSTGSWETQYF.

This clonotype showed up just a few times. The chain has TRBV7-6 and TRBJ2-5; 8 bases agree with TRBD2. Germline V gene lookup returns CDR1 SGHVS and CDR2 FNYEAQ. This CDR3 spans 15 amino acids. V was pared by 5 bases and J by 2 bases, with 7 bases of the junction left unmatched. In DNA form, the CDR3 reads TGTGCCAGCAGCCCTAGTGAGCGGGAGCAAGAGACCCAGTACTTC. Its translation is CASSPSEREQETQYF. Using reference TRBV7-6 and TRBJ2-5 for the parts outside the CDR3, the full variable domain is GAGVSQSPRYKVTKRGQDVALRCDPISGHVSLYWYRQALGQGPEFLTYFNYEAQQDKSGLPNDRFSAERPEGSISTLTIQRTEQRDSAMYRCASSPSEREQETQYFGPGTRLLVL.

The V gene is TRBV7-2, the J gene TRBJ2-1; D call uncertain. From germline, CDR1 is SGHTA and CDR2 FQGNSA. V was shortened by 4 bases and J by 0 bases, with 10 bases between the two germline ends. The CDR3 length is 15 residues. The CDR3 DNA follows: TGTGCCAGCAGCTACGACCTAAGCTCCTACAATGAGCAGTTCTTC. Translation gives CASSYDLSSYNEQFF.

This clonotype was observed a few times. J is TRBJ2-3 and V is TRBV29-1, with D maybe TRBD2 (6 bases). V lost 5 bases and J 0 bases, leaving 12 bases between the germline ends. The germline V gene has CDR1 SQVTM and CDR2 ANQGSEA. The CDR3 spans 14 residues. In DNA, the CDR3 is TGCAGCGTTTCGGGAGTAGGTAGCACAGATACGCAGTATTTT. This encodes CSVSGVGSTDTQYF.

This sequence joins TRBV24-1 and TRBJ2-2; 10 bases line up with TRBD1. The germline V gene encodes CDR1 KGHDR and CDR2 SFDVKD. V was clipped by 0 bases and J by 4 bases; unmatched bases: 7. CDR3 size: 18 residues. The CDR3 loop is CATSDLSSGTGVTGELFF. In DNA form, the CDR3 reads TGTGCCACCAGTGATTTGTCCTCCGGGACAGGGGTCACCGGGGAGCTGTTTTTT.

CDR3 in amino acids: CSAPAPGRGAEAFF. The CDR3 coding sequence is TGCAGTGCACCCGCCCCAGGGCGTGGGGCTGAAGCTTTCTTT. The J gene is TRBJ1-1, the V gene TRBV20-1; weak D call: TRBD1 (5 bases). CDR3 size: 14 residues. Per germline, CDR1 DFQATT and CDR2 SNEGSKA (reference sequence). Trimming removed 6 bases at V and 6 bases at J, with 20 bases between.

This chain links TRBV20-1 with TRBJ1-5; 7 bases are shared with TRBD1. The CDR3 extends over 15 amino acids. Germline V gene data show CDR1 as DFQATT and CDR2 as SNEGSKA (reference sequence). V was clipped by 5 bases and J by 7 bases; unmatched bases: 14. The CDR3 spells CSAPPRTGSRQPQHF. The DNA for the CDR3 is TGCAGTGCTCCACCCAGGACAGGTTCGAGGCAGCCCCAGCATTTT.

In nucleotides, the CDR3 is TGTGCCAGCAGCTTAGTCAGGACAGTCCTTTACGAGCAGTACTTC. Translation gives CASSLVRTVLYEQYF. The chain carries TRBV11-2 and TRBJ2-7; TRBD1 might be the D (6 bases). CDR1 SGHAT and CDR2 FQNNGV come from the germline V gene. This CDR3 is 15 amino acids long. Trimming took off 1 base at V and 4 bases at J, with 14 bases between the two ends. The full variable domain, completed using reference TRBV11-2 and TRBJ2-7, is EAGVAQSPRYKIIEKRQSVAFWCNPISGHATLYWYQQILGQGPKLLIQFQNNGVVDDSQLPKDRFSAERLKGVDSTLKIQPAKLEDSAVYLCASSLVRTVLYEQYFGPGTRLTVT.

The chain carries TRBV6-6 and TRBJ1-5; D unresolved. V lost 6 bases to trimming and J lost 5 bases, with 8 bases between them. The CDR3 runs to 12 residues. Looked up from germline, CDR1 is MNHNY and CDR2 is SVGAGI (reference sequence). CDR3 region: CASRPPDQPQHF. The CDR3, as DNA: TGTGCCAGCAGGCCGCCCGATCAGCCCCAGCATTTT.

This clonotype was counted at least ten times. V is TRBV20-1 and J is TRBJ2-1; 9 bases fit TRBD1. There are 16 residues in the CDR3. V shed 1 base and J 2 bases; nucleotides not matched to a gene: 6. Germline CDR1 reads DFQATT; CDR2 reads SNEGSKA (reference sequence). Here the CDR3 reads CSARGYRGQTYNEQFF. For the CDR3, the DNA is TGCAGTGCTAGAGGATACAGGGGGCAAACCTACAATGAGCAGTTCTTC.

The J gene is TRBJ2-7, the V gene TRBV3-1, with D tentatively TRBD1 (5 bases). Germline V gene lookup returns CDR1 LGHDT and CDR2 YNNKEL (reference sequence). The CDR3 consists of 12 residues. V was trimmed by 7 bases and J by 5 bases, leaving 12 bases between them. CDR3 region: CASNSQGDEQYF. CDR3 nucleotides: TGTGCCAGCAACAGCCAGGGCGACGAGCAGTACTTC.

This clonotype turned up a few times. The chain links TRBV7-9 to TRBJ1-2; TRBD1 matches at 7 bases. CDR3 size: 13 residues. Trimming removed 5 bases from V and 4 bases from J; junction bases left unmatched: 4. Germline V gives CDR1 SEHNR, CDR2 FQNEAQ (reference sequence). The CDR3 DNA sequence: TGTGCCAGCAGCCACGGGACAGTCTATGGCTACACCTTC. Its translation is CASSHGTVYGYTF.

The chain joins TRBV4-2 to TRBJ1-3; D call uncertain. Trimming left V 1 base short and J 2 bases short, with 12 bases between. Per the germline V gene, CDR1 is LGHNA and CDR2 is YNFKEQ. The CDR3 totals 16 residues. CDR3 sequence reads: CASSQGSAGAGNTIYF. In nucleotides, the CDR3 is TGTGCCAGCAGCCAAGGGTCGGCTGGAGCTGGAAACACCATATATTTT.